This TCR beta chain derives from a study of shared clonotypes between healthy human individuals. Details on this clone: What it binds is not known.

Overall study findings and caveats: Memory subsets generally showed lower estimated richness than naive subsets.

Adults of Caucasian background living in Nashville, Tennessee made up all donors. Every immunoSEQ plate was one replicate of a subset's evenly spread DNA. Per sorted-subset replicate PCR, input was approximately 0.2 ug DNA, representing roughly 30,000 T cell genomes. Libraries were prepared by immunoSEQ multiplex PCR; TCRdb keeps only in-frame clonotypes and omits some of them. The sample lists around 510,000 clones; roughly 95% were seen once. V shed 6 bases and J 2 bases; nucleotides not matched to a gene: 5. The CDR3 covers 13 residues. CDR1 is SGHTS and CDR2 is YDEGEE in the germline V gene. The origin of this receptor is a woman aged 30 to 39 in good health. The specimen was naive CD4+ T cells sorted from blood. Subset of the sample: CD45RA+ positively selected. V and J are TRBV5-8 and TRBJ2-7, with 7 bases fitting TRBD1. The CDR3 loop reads CASNPDRAYEQYF. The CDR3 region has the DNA TGTGCCAGCAACCCTGACAGGGCCTACGAGCAGTACTTC.